The source of this T cell receptor (beta chain) is a study of glioma-infiltrating T cells after dendritic cell vaccination. The data were produced by immunoSEQ multiplex PCR, yet TCRdb's version contains in-frame clones alone and is incomplete. The sample shows approximately 82,000 clones, about 90% of them seen only once. The starting material was blood, obtained before dendritic cell vaccination. The sequence came from a human donor with glioblastoma.

The CDR3 spells CASSGGGDTQYF. In DNA, the CDR3 is TGTGCCAGCAGTGGGGGGGGAGATACGCAGTATTTT. The chain uses TRBV6-1 and TRBJ2-3; TRBD2 matches 7 bases. The CDR3 is 12 residues long. Germline values: CDR1 MNHNS, CDR2 SASEGT. V shed 4 bases and J 5 bases; nucleotides not matched to a gene: 0.